One sample yielded the 27 T cell receptor beta chains listed below, sequenced in a study of post-analysis software for immune sequencing data. These receptors' targets are unknown. The study, taken as a whole, reports: Patients showed TRBV5-6, TRBV5-1 and TRBV20-1 among four to six TRBV segments more frequent than in controls.

TCR beta cDNA libraries had unique molecular identifiers. TCRdb recomputed calls from the PCR reads with MiXCR, one row per CDR3 protein. The repertoire consists of some 690,000 distinct CDR3 sequences, with about 60% occurring once and the leading ten covering about 11%. Material for sequencing was blood. The receptors were gathered from a girl aged 2-10 years with multiple sclerosis.

This rearrangement joins TRBV29-1 to TRBJ2-3; 8 bases map to TRBD1. Germline trimming cut 8 bases from V and 4 bases from J; bases unmatched to any gene: 8. The CDR3 is made up of 13 amino acids. Germline loops: CDR1 SQVTM, CDR2 ANQGSEA. CDR3 in DNA: TGCAGCCTTCAGCGACAGGGGTCAGATACGCAGTATTTT. It yields the protein CSLQRQGSDTQYF.

This chain's CDR3 is CSVVRSYEQYF. CDR3 in DNA: TGCAGCGTTGTAAGGTCCTACGAGCAGTACTTC. This chain links TRBV29-1 with TRBJ2-7; D gene ambiguous. The CDR3 has 11 residues. Trimming stripped 4 bases from V and 1 base from J, with 5 bases between. The V gene's germline CDR1 is SQVTM and CDR2 ANQGSEA.

V is TRBV11-2 and J is TRBJ2-5; 8 positions agree with TRBD2. J was trimmed by 5 bases and V by 1 base; bases with no gene match: 6. CDR1 is SGHAT and CDR2 is FQNNGV in the germline V gene. This CDR3 region has 15 residues. The CDR3 spells CASSLVGGAHETQYF. The CDR3 DNA reads as TGTGCCAGCAGCTTAGTCGGGGGGGCCCATGAGACCCAGTACTTC.

The chain is built from TRBV29-1 and TRBJ2-2; 12 bases line up with TRBD1. The CDR3 totals 19 residues. V shed 6 bases and J 7 bases; nucleotides not matched to a gene: 21. CDR1 is SQVTM and CDR2 is ANQGSEA in the germline V gene. CDR3 DNA sequence: TGCAGCGTGGCCTGGAGTCCGCTTCCGGGACAGGGGGCTAACGGGGAGCTGTTTTTT. Protein: CSVAWSPLPGQGANGELFF.

In its sample, this clonotype was seen a few times. In DNA, the CDR3 is TGTGCCAGCAGCCAAGATTTCCGGGACGGGGTCTATGGCTACACCTTC. Translation: CASSQDFRDGVYGYTF. The chain is built from TRBV3-1 and TRBJ1-2, with D possibly matching TRBD1 (5 bases). This CDR3 region has 16 residues. Germline V gene lookup returns CDR1 LGHDT and CDR2 YNNKEL (reference sequence). V lost 0 bases to trimming and J lost 4 bases, with 15 bases between them. Full variable domain (missing parts from reference TRBV3-1 and TRBJ1-2): DTAVSQTPKYLVTQMGNDKSIKCEQNLGHDTMYWYKQDSKKFLKIMFSYNNKELIINETVPNRFSPKSPDKAHLNLHINSLELGDSAVYFCASSQDFRDGVYGYTFGSGTRLTVV.

This chain links TRBV24-1 with TRBJ2-5; perhaps TRBD1 as D (5 bases). Gene TRBJ2-7 matches the end of the DNA better, so the J call may be wrong. CDR1 and CDR2 (germline): KGHDR, SFDVKD. The CDR3 consists of 16 residues. CDR3 coding DNA: TGTGCCACCAGTGATTTCGGACACTCGCCACCCTACGAGCAGTACTTC. Translated: CATSDFGHSPPYEQYF.

This clonotype occurred a few times. The chain recombines TRBV3-1 with TRBJ1-2; maybe TRBD1 (5 bases). Germline CDR1 is LGHDT and CDR2 is YNNKEL (reference sequence). The CDR3 has 13 residues. V gave up 0 bases and J gave up 8 bases, with 10 bases separating them. CDR3 DNA: TGTGCCAGCAGCCAAGAGAGAGGGGACGGCTACACCTTC. Its protein is CASSQERGDGYTF.

The rearrangement joins TRBV7-9 to TRBJ2-3; TRBD2 aligns across 7 bases. V was pared by 6 bases and J by 6 bases, with 12 bases of the junction left unmatched. In germline, CDR1 is SEHNR, CDR2 FQNEAQ (reference sequence). CDR3 size: 15 residues. In DNA form, the CDR3 reads TGTGCCAGCAGACCCACCCCTATCGGGAGGGATACGCAGTATTTT. Translation: CASRPTPIGRDTQYF. Complete variable domain (other parts from reference TRBV7-9 and TRBJ2-3): DTGVSQNPRHKITKRGQNVTFRCDPISEHNRLYWYRQTLGQGPEFLTYFQNEAQLEKSRLLSDRFSAERPKGSFSTLEIQRTEQGDSAMYLCASRPTPIGRDTQYFGPGTRLTVL.

This clonotype was seen a handful of times. The V gene is TRBV20-1, the J gene TRBJ2-1, with a weak D call TRBD2 (5 bases). Germline CDR1 DFQATT, CDR2 SNEGSKA (reference sequence). V gave up 0 bases and J gave up 4 bases, with 13 bases separating them. The CDR3 covers 15 residues. CDR3 coding DNA: TGCAGTGCTAGAGAGATCGGCGGGCCTTACAATGAGCAGTTCTTC. Amino acid sequence: CSAREIGGPYNEQFF.

This clonotype has a handful of counts. The genes are TRBV5-1 and TRBJ2-4, with D perhaps TRBD2 (7 bases). The CDR3 runs to 14 residues. Trimming pared 2 bases from V and 9 bases from J, leaving 15 bases between. CDR1 is SGHRS and CDR2 is YFSETQ in the germline V gene. The CDR3 DNA sequence: TGCGCCAGCAGCTTAGCGGGACATATCGCCATTCAGTACTTC. This translates into CASSLAGHIAIQYF.

Details on this clonotype: A much larger clonotype is one base distant, so this may be a read error. The chain joins TRBV27 to TRBJ2-7; the match to TRBD1 covers 7 bases. Judging by the DNA end, TRBJ2-5 fits better; the J call may be wrong. The length of the CDR3 is 14 residues. Looked up from germline, CDR1 is MNHEY and CDR2 is SMNVEV (reference sequence). Here the CDR3 DNA reads TGTGCCAGCAGCTGGGACAGCCTCGGAGGGACCCAGTACTTC. Its translation: CASSWDSLGGTQYF.

The gene calls are TRBV6-2 or TRBV6-3 and TRBJ2-5; the D gene is possibly TRBD2 (6 bases). The J call is uncertain, as TRBJ2-7 better fits the DNA end. This CDR3 is built from 17 residues. Germline V gene sequence: CDR1 MNHEY, CDR2 SVGEGT. The CDR3 reads CASSPPAGLPLFGEQYF. The CDR3 nucleotides read TGTGCCAGCAGCCCCCCCGCCGGACTACCCCTCTTTGGCGAGCAGTACTTC.

This chain joins TRBV12-3 or TRBV12-4 and TRBJ2-3; D gene unclear. The CDR3 is made up of 14 amino acids. V lost 4 bases and J 2 bases, leaving 10 bases between the germline ends. The CDR3 DNA reads as TGTGCCAGCAGTTATCTAGTGAACACAGATACGCAGTATTTT. It translates to CASSYLVNTDTQYF.

The chain joins TRBV7-8 to TRBJ2-7; D may be TRBD1 (5 bases). V was trimmed by 3 bases and J by 2 bases, leaving 11 bases between them. Germline CDR1 SGHVS, CDR2 FQNEAQ. CDR3 length: 14 amino acids. DNA of the CDR3: TGTGCCAGCAGCTTTGCAGGGTTGACCTACGAGCAGTACTTC. Protein sequence: CASSFAGLTYEQYF.

With regard to this clonotype: The junction differs from germline at one of its ends, possibly a read error. The rearrangement uses TRBV7-2 and TRBJ2-7; no definite D call. The last part of the DNA fits TRBJ2-5 better; the J call may be wrong. CDR3 length: 14 residues. The germline V gene encodes CDR1 SGHTA and CDR2 FQGNSA. The CDR3 sequence is CASSFVTNQETQYF. The CDR3 DNA reads TGTGCCAGCAGCTTTGTTACGAACCAGGAGACCCAGTACTTC.

The chain uses TRBV20-1 and TRBJ2-1, with D perhaps given as TRBD1 or TRBD2 (5 bases each). V lost 6 bases to trimming and J lost 6 bases, with 15 bases between them. CDR3 length: 13 residues. Germline lookup yields CDR1 DFQATT and CDR2 SNEGSKA (reference sequence). CDR3 bases: TGCAGTGCCCGGATACGGGACGTCAATGAGCAGTTCTTC. Amino acids: CSARIRDVNEQFF.

The genes are TRBV9 and TRBJ2-5; TRBD2 matches at 8 bases. Trimming removed 3 bases from V and 4 bases from J; junction bases left unmatched: 8. CDR3 length: 15 residues. Looked up from germline, CDR1 is SGDLS and CDR2 is YYNGEE. The CDR3 reads CASSGSGTVRETQYF. CDR3 nucleotides: TGTGCCAGCAGCGGTAGCGGGACGGTAAGAGAGACCCAGTACTTC. Variable domain in full (rest from reference TRBV9 and TRBJ2-5): DSGVTQTPKHLITATGQRVTLRCSPRSGDLSVYWYQQSLDQGLQFLIQYYNGEERAKGNILERFSAQQFPDLHSELNLSSLELGDSALYFCASSGSGTVRETQYFGPGTRLLVL.

V is TRBV7-9 and J is TRBJ2-1, with a weak D call TRBD2 (5 bases). The J call may be mistaken, given a closer DNA end match to TRBJ2-7. Germline CDR1 SEHNR, CDR2 FQNEAQ (reference sequence). The CDR3 spans 14 residues. The chain's CDR3 is CASSLDVHPGEQYF. In DNA form, the CDR3 reads TGTGCCAGCAGCTTAGACGTTCATCCGGGAGAGCAGTACTTC.

V and J are TRBV5-5 and TRBJ2-3, with D tentatively TRBD2 (6 bases). CDR3 length: 16 residues. Germline V gene data show CDR1 as SGHKS and CDR2 as YYEKEE (reference sequence). V was clipped by 9 bases and J by 0 bases, with 20 bases between them. The chain's CDR3 is CATSVGDSTSTDTQYF. The CDR3 nucleotides read TGTGCCACCTCGGTAGGGGACTCGACTAGCACAGATACGCAGTATTTT.

In this sample, this clonotype turned up a few times. V and J are TRBV12-3 or TRBV12-4 and TRBJ1-2, with 7 bases that match TRBD1. The CDR3 is made up of 14 amino acids. V lost 4 bases to trimming and J lost 2 bases; unmatched junction nucleotides: 4. The CDR3, as DNA: TGTGCCAGCAGTTGGCTGACAGGGAACTATGGCTACACCTTC. Translated: CASSWLTGNYGYTF.

The chain has TRBV5-1 and TRBJ2-4; D possibly corresponds to TRBD1 (6 bases). V gave up 5 bases and J gave up 9 bases, with 12 bases separating them. CDR3 length equals 12 residues. The V gene's germline CDR1 is SGHRS and CDR2 YFSETQ. The CDR3 region is CASRQGLGIQYF. The CDR3 DNA reads as TGCGCCAGCAGGCAGGGGCTCGGCATTCAGTACTTC.

The CDR3 reads CASRQGDYYEQYF. DNA for the CDR3: TGTGCCAGCAGGCAGGGGGACTACTACGAGCAGTACTTC. The chain joins TRBV6-5 to TRBJ2-7; either TRBD1 or TRBD2 may fit D (7 bases each). This CDR3 contains 13 residues. Germline lookup yields CDR1 MNHEY and CDR2 SVGAGI. Trimming left V 6 bases short and J 3 bases short, with 12 bases between.

Concerning this clonotype: The junction and the germline gene differ at one end; a read error may be behind it. The rearrangement joins TRBV9 to TRBJ2-2, with 8 positions matching TRBD1. Looked up from germline, CDR1 is SGDLS and CDR2 is YYNGEE. This CDR3 is 16 amino acids long. In DNA, the CDR3 is TGTACCAGCAGCGCAGCCGTCCAGGGGGCAGGCGGGGAGCTGTTTTTT. The encoded protein is CTSSAAVQGAGGELFF.

CDR3: CASSLGVLEQPQHF. In DNA, the CDR3 is TGTGCCAGCAGTTTAGGGGTGCTGGAGCAGCCCCAGCATTTT. The rearrangement links TRBV12-3 or TRBV12-4 to TRBJ1-5, with D uncertain. The V end lost 1 base, the J end lost 7 bases, and 11 bases lay between the germline ends. There are 14 residues in the CDR3.

The chain joins TRBV2 to TRBJ2-4; D is uncertain. Trimming took off 8 bases at V and 8 bases at J, with 10 bases between the two ends. The germline gives CDR1 SNHLY, CDR2 FYNNEI. CDR3 size: 11 residues. In DNA form, the CDR3 reads TGTGCCAGCTCATCCCCAGACATTCAGTACTTC. This gives the protein CASSSPDIQYF.

This clonotype was seen a few times. The chain is built from TRBV29-1 and TRBJ2-1; 8 bases are a match to TRBD1. The CDR3 is 16 amino acids. The ends lost 0 bases at V and 14 bases at J; junction bases unmatched: 18. Germline CDR1 reads SQVTM; CDR2 reads ANQGSEA. Here the CDR3 DNA reads TGCAGCGTTGAAGAGAAGGTCCCCCGACAGGGGTTTCCTGAGTTCTTC. It codes for CSVEEKVPRQGFPEFF.

The rearrangement joins TRBV25-1 to TRBJ2-1, with 9 bases matching TRBD1. Germline lookup yields CDR1 MGHDK and CDR2 SYGVNS. J was trimmed by 7 bases and V by 8 bases; bases with no gene match: 3. The CDR3 is made up of 12 amino acids. The CDR3 reads CASGDRVNEQFF. CDR3 nucleotides: TGTGCCAGCGGGGACAGGGTTAATGAGCAGTTCTTC.